The entry below gives a single T cell receptor beta chain sequence along with its context. As yet, its antigen is unknown. The source of the sample is a study of Ad26.COV2.S vaccination and SARS-CoV-2 variants. Overall study context: Ad26.COV2.S arm of COV1001 included the donor. Doses of Ad26.COV2.S were injected into muscle once or twice, 56 days apart. Study-level findings and limits: Ad26.COV2.S recipients had broader spike-specific TCRs (P = 0.0014). Total responses of T cells may have been underestimated by the analyses of TCR breadth and depth.

Indicated treatment: some 19 received Ad26.COV2.S at low or high dose, single or two shots; roughly five received placebo; per-sample allocation not given. Sample collection was performed on day 63 after the first vaccine or placebo injection. Libraries were prepared by immunoSEQ multiplex PCR; TCRdb keeps only in-frame clonotypes and omits some of them. The sample includes around 400,000 clones, around 82% of them seen just once. The TCR comes from a person aged 18-60 years who received the Ad26.COV2.S COVID-19 vaccine or a placebo. Sequencing was performed on peripheral blood, taken in a trial of Ad26.COV2.S vaccine versus placebo.

The CDR3 protein is CASSFELGAENEQYF. CDR3 in DNA: TGTGCCAGCAGCTTCGAGTTGGGGGCCGAGAACGAGCAGTACTTC. V usage is TRBV7-9 and J usage is TRBJ2-7; TRBD1 might be the D (6 bases). This CDR3 has 15 residues. CDR1 and CDR2 (germline): SEHNR, FQNEAQ (reference sequence). Trimming pared 3 bases from V and 5 bases from J, leaving 17 bases between.